This TCR beta chain emerged from a study of CD8 T cells in ankylosing spondylitis. This clonotype came up a few times. TCRdb redid the calling of the 5' RACE reads with MiXCR, one entry per CDR3 protein. The profile shows approximately 150,000 distinct CDR3 sequences, 8.5% to 10% of them singletons. The CDR3 is 14 amino acids. The V and J ends lost 6 bases and 3 bases, in that order; junction bases with no gene match: 7. The specimen was blood, either unsorted or a sorted T cell fraction (not recorded which). The chain is built from TRBV12-3 or TRBV12-4 and TRBJ1-1, with TRBD1 matching 7 bases. This clonotype originated in a female donor with ankylosing spondylitis or in good health (not recorded which). The CDR3 spells CASSIQGRYTEAFF. Here the CDR3 DNA reads TGTGCCAGCAGCATACAGGGGCGCTACACTGAAGCTTTCTTT.